The 25 T cell receptor beta chains presented below share a single source sample, sequenced in a study of blood T cell repertoires in COVID-19. Repertoires were generated with immunoSEQ multiplex PCR, while TCRdb's copy carries only in-frame clones and drops some. The repertoire has tens of thousands of clones, under 95% of them found once; the top ten carry around 3%. The sequencing sample was made of peripheral blood. Receptors originate from a man between 45 and 60 years old with acute or convalescent COVID-19.

This rearrangement joins TRBV24-1 to TRBJ1-2, with no clear D. Trimming removed 4 bases from V and 8 bases from J, with 10 bases in between. Germline V CDR1 and CDR2: KGHDR, SFDVKD. This CDR3 region has 12 residues. The CDR3 bases are TGTGCCACCAGTGAGGAGGGATCGGGCTACACCTTC. Translated, it gives CATSEEGSGYTF.

The chain carries TRBV3-1 (or the pseudogene TRBV3-2) and TRBJ1-1, with D possibly matching TRBD1 (6 bases). This CDR3 is 16 amino acids long. V was cut by 1 base and J by 5 bases, with 17 bases left in between. From germline, CDR1 is LGHDT and CDR2 YNNKEL (reference sequence). The CDR3 coding sequence is TGTGCCAGCAGCCAAGTGACAGGCCCCTTTGGGACTGAAGCTTTCTTT. It encodes CASSQVTGPFGTEAFF.

The chain combines TRBV3-1 (or the pseudogene TRBV3-2) with TRBJ2-1; 7 nucleotides match TRBD1. The CDR3 sequence is 14 residues long. V trimming: 5 bases; J trimming: 5 bases; junction bases outside the gene matches: 6. Germline CDR1 LGHDT, CDR2 YNNKEL (reference sequence). CDR3 sequence: CASSYRDRDNEQFF. The CDR3 DNA reads TGTGCCAGCAGCTACCGGGACAGAGACAATGAGCAGTTCTTC.

The chain joins TRBV19 to TRBJ1-1; 7 positions match TRBD1. This CDR3 has 14 residues. In germline, CDR1 is LNHDA, CDR2 SQIVND (reference sequence). The V and J ends lost 4 bases and 1 base, in that order; junction bases with no gene match: 3. The CDR3 loop reads CASSTRGTNTEAFF. In nucleotides, the CDR3 is TGTGCCAGTAGTACCAGGGGGACGAACACTGAAGCTTTCTTT.

The chain has TRBV2 and TRBJ1-6, with D perhaps TRBD1 (6 bases). Trimming took 7 bases from V and 9 from J, leaving 13 bases between them. There are 13 residues in the CDR3. CDR1 and CDR2 from the germline V gene are SNHLY and FYNNEI. The CDR3, as DNA: TGTGCCAGCAAAACAGGGTTACCTTCACCCCTCCACTTT. Translating gives CASKTGLPSPLHF.

V gene TRBV27 combines with J gene TRBJ2-7, with 8 bases matching TRBD1. The CDR3 covers 15 residues. Germline values: CDR1 MNHEY, CDR2 SMNVEV (reference sequence). The ends lost 6 bases at V and 4 bases at J; junction bases unmatched: 11. The chain's CDR3 is CASSLTGVGGYEQYF. The CDR3 nucleotides are TGTGCCAGCAGCCTGACAGGGGTGGGAGGATACGAGCAGTACTTC.

The chain is built from TRBV18 and TRBJ2-5; a weak D match, TRBD1 (5 bases). V lost 1 base to trimming and J lost 5 bases, with 8 bases between them. The V gene's germline CDR1 is KGHSH and CDR2 LQKENI. This CDR3 has 13 residues. This chain's CDR3 is CASSPQGPETQYF. CDR3 DNA: TGTGCCAGCTCACCACAGGGGCCGGAGACCCAGTACTTC. Supplemented by reference TRBV18 and TRBJ2-5, the full variable domain reads NAGVMQNPRHLVRRRGQEARLRCSPMKGHSHVYWYRQLPEEGLKFMVYLQKENIIDESGMPKERFSAEFPKEGPSILRIQQVVRGDSAAYFCASSPQGPETQYFGPGTRLLVL.

The gene calls are TRBV5-1 and TRBJ2-5; D perhaps matches TRBD1 (5 bases). Per germline, CDR1 SGHRS and CDR2 YFSETQ. V was shortened by 1 base and J by 5 bases, with 12 bases between the two germline ends. This CDR3 region has 14 residues. CDR3 amino acids: CASSLQQAVETQYF. In nucleotides, the CDR3 is TGCGCCAGCAGCTTGCAACAGGCGGTGGAGACCCAGTACTTC. Combining the CDR3 with reference TRBV5-1 and TRBJ2-5 gives the whole variable domain KAGVTQTPRYLIKTRGQQVTLSCSPISGHRSVSWYQQTPGQGLQFLFEYFSETQRNKGNFPGRFSGRQFSNSRSEMNVSTLELGDSALYLCASSLQQAVETQYFGPGTRLLVL.

The chain joins TRBV5-4 to TRBJ1-2, with 8 bases matching TRBD1. Germline V lookup: CDR1 SGHNT, CDR2 YYREEE (reference sequence). Trimming at V came to 5 bases and at J to 0 bases, leaving 6 bases not matched to a gene. CDR3 size: 15 residues. Here the CDR3 reads CASRKDRAANYGYTF. CDR3 coding DNA: TGTGCCAGCAGGAAGGACAGGGCCGCTAACTATGGCTACACCTTC.

The chain has TRBV6-5 and TRBJ1-6; TRBD1 agrees at 7 bases. The germline CDR1 and CDR2 sequences are MNHEY and SVGAGI. This CDR3 has 15 residues. The trim removed 4 bases at V and 6 bases at J, leaving 6 bases unmatched. The CDR3 DNA reads as TGTGCCAGCAGTTCCCACAGGGGAAGTAATTCACCCCTCCACTTT. Translating it yields CASSSHRGSNSPLHF.

The chain is built from TRBV5-1 and TRBJ1-4; 9 bases agree with TRBD1. This CDR3 contains 14 residues. With V trimmed by 4 bases and J by 7 bases, 5 bases remained unmatched. Germline loops: CDR1 SGHRS, CDR2 YFSETQ. CDR3 nucleotides: TGCGCCAGCAGCGTGGGGACAGGGAGTGAAAAACTGTTTTTT. Amino acid sequence: CASSVGTGSEKLFF. Combining the CDR3 with reference TRBV5-1 and TRBJ1-4 gives the whole variable domain KAGVTQTPRYLIKTRGQQVTLSCSPISGHRSVSWYQQTPGQGLQFLFEYFSETQRNKGNFPGRFSGRQFSNSRSEMNVSTLELGDSALYLCASSVGTGSEKLFFGSGTQLSVL.

The chain employs TRBV7-6 and TRBJ1-5; the match to TRBD1 covers 8 bases. Trimming removed 4 bases from V and 6 bases from J; junction bases left unmatched: 8. There are 15 residues in the CDR3. Germline V lookup: CDR1 SGHVS, CDR2 FNYEAQ. The CDR3: CASSSGTGKGQPQHF. CDR3 in DNA: TGTGCCAGCAGCTCCGGGACAGGTAAAGGTCAGCCCCAGCATTTT.

The rearrangement joins TRBV27 to TRBJ1-1, with 9 bases aligning to TRBD1. The V segment lost 5 bases and the J segment 10 bases; nucleotides outside the gene matches: 11. The germline gives CDR1 MNHEY, CDR2 SMNVEV (reference sequence). There are 14 residues in the CDR3. DNA of the CDR3: TGTGCCAGCAGTGCCTTTGGGACAGGGAGTTTAGCTTTCTTT. This codes for CASSAFGTGSLAFF.

Notes on this clone: Germline is not matched at one junction end, which may reflect a read error. This rearrangement joins TRBV5-1 to TRBJ2-6; maybe TRBD2 (6 bases). The CDR3 sequence is 17 residues long. Germline-derived CDR1 and CDR2 are SGHRS and YFSETQ. The CDR3 coding sequence is TGCGCCAGCAGCTCCGGGACTGATACTACTGGCGCCAACGTCCTGACTTTC. Translation gives CASSSGTDTTGANVLTF.

This sequence joins TRBV2 and TRBJ1-2, with TRBD1 as a possible D gene (6 bases). Germline V gives CDR1 SNHLY, CDR2 FYNNEI. The CDR3 is 12 amino acids. Trimming stripped 5 bases from V and 6 bases from J, with 10 bases between. In DNA, the CDR3 is TGTGCCAGCAGTCCTCGACAGGATGGCTACACCTTC. Amino acid sequence: CASSPRQDGYTF.

The V and J genes are TRBV20-1 and TRBJ1-1; 9 nucleotides agree with TRBD1. The CDR3 totals 11 residues. Germline V gene data show CDR1 as DFQATT and CDR2 as SNEGSKA (reference sequence). Trimming at V came to 5 bases and at J to 12 bases, leaving 7 bases not matched to a gene. The CDR3 is CSARTGDGTFF. The DNA for the CDR3 is TGCAGTGCTCGGACAGGGGACGGTACTTTCTTT.

The V and J genes are TRBV19 and TRBJ2-1; TRBD2 matches 9 bases. CDR3 length: 17 amino acids. Trimming cost V 2 bases and J 7 bases; bases outside gene matches: 12. In germline, CDR1 is LNHDA, CDR2 SQIVND (reference sequence). In DNA, the CDR3 is TGTGCCAGTAGTATATCCCCCGGGCTAGCGGGGCTAAATGAGCAGTTCTTC. Protein sequence: CASSISPGLAGLNEQFF.

The J gene is TRBJ2-5, the V gene TRBV24-1; D remains ambiguous. CDR3 size: 14 residues. Per germline, CDR1 KGHDR and CDR2 SFDVKD. With 4 bases removed from V and 5 bases from J, the gap between germline ends came to 13 bases. The CDR3 nucleotides are TGTGCCACCAGTGAGAGTCGTGGGCTGGAGACCCAGTACTTC. Its protein is CATSESRGLETQYF.

The chain is built from TRBV2 and TRBJ1-5, with D possibly matching TRBD1 (5 bases). The CDR3 length is 17 residues. The V gene's germline CDR1 is SNHLY and CDR2 FYNNEI. V shed 3 bases and J shed 6 bases, with 21 bases lying between them. CDR3: CASSERGAQGTSQPQHF. CDR3 bases: TGTGCCAGCAGTGAGCGGGGAGCCCAGGGTACGAGTCAGCCCCAGCATTTT.

The V call is TRBV25-1, the J call TRBJ1-3; D is uncertain. The CDR3 consists of 12 residues. Germline V gene lookup returns CDR1 MGHDK and CDR2 SYGVNS. V lost 8 bases, J lost 0 bases, and 5 bases lay in between. This chain's CDR3 is CASHSSGNTIYF. Here the CDR3 DNA reads TGTGCCAGCCACAGCTCTGGAAACACCATATATTTT.

The rearrangement uses TRBV28 and TRBJ1-6, with D possibly matching TRBD1 (6 bases). The CDR3 is 12 amino acids. The ends were cut back, 8 bases at V and 5 bases at J, with 7 bases in the middle. Per germline, CDR1 MDHEN and CDR2 SYDVKM. The CDR3 DNA is TGTGCCAGCGGGGACAATAATTCACCCCTCCACTTT. The encoded protein is CASGDNNSPLHF.

V is TRBV9 and J is TRBJ2-7; unclear D gene. Trimming removed 0 bases at V and 2 bases at J, with 9 bases between. CDR3 length: 14 residues. The germline V gene has CDR1 SGDLS and CDR2 YYNGEE. The CDR3 DNA follows: TGTGCCAGCAGCGTAGCTACAGATACCTACGAGCAGTACTTC. Amino acid sequence: CASSVATDTYEQYF.

The rearrangement uses TRBV7-9 and TRBJ2-4; 8 nucleotides agree with TRBD1. Germline V gives CDR1 SEHNR, CDR2 FQNEAQ (reference sequence). The CDR3 contains 16 residues. V lost 3 bases to trimming and J lost 0 bases; unmatched junction nucleotides: 4. The CDR3 region has the DNA TGTGCCAGCAGCTTGGGACAGGACCTAGCCAAAAACATTCAGTACTTC. Its protein product is CASSLGQDLAKNIQYF.

This chain connects TRBV6-6 to TRBJ1-1, with TRBD1 as a possible D gene (5 bases). The CDR3 runs 14 residues. Per the germline V gene, CDR1 is MNHNY and CDR2 is SVGAGI (reference sequence). V lost 1 base, J lost 2 bases, and 8 bases lay in between. The CDR3 spells CASSYLRGNTEAFF. The CDR3, as DNA: TGTGCCAGCAGTTACTTAAGGGGCAACACTGAAGCTTTCTTT.

The rearrangement uses TRBV7-2 and TRBJ2-5, with 7 bases fitting TRBD2. This CDR3 has 13 amino acids. The junction had 5 bases not matched to a gene; V was cut back by 5 bases and J by 5 bases. Looked up from germline, CDR1 is SGHTA and CDR2 is FQGNSA. CDR3 nucleotide sequence: TGTGCCAGCAGCCAGACTAGCCTGGAGACCCAGTACTTC. It yields the protein CASSQTSLETQYF.